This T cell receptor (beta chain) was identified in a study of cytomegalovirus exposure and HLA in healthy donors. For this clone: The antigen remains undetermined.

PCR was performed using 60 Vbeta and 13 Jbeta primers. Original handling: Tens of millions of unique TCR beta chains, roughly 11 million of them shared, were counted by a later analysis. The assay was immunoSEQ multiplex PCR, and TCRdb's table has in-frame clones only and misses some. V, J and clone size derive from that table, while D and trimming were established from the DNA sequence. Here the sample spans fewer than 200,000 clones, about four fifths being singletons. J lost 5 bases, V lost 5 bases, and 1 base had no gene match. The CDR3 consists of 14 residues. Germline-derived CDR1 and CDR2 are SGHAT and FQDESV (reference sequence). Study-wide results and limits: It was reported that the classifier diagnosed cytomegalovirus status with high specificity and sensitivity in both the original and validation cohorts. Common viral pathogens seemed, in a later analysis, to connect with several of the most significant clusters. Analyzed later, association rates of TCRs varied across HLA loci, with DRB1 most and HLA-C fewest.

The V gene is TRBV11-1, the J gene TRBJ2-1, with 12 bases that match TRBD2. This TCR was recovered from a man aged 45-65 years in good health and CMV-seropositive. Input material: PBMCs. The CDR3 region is CASSRTSGNNEQFF. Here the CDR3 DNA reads TGTGCCAGCAGCAGGACTAGCGGGAACAATGAGCAGTTCTTC.